This T cell receptor (beta chain) was identified in a study of cytomegalovirus exposure and HLA in healthy donors. Overall study context: Within an early data release were about 80 million unique TCRs drawn from HLA-typed donors.

60 Vbeta and 13 Jbeta primers were used in PCR. TCRdb's table, derived via immunoSEQ multiplex PCR, lists solely in-frame clones and lacks some. The profile covers 100,000 to 150,000 clones, with about 80% appearing a single time and 1.8% taken by the ten largest. The V and J ends lost 5 bases and 1 base, in that order; junction bases with no gene match: 11. From germline, CDR1 is MNHEY and CDR2 SMNVEV (reference sequence). CDR3 length: 17 amino acids. The origin of this receptor is a man younger than 35 in good health and CMV-seronegative. V usage is TRBV27 and J usage is TRBJ2-5; TRBD1 agrees at 9 bases. Source material: PBMCs. For the CDR3, the DNA is TGTGCCAGCAGTCTTGGCGGGGGACAGGGCCCCCAAGAGACCCAGTACTTC. It translates to CASSLGGGQGPQETQYF.